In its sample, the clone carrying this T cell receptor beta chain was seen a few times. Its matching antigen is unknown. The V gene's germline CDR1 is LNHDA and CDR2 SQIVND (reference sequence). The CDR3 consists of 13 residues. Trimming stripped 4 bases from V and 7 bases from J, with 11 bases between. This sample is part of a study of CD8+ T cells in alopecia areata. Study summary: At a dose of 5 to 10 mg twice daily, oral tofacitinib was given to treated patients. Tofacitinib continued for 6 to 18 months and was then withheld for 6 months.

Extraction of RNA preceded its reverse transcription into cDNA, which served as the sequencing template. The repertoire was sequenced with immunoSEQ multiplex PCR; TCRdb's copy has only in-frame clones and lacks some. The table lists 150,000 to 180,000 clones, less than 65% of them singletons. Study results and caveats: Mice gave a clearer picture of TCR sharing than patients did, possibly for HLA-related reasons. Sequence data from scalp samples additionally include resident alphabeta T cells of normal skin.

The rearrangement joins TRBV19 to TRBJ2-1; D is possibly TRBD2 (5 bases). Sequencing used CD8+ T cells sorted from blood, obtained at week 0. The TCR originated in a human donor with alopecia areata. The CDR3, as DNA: TGTGCCAGTAGTACGGGGATAGATAATGAGCAGTTCTTC. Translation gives CASSTGIDNEQFF.